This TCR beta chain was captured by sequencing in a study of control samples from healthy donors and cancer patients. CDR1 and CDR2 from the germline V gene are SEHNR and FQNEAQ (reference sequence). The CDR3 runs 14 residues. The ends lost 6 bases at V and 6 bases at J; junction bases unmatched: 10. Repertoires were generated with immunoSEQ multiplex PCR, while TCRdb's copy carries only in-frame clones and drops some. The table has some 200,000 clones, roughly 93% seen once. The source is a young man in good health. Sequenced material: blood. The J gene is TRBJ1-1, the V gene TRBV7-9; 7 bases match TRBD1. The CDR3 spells CASRGGEHAPEAFF. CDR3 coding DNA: TGTGCCAGCAGAGGGGGCGAACACGCTCCTGAAGCTTTCTTT.